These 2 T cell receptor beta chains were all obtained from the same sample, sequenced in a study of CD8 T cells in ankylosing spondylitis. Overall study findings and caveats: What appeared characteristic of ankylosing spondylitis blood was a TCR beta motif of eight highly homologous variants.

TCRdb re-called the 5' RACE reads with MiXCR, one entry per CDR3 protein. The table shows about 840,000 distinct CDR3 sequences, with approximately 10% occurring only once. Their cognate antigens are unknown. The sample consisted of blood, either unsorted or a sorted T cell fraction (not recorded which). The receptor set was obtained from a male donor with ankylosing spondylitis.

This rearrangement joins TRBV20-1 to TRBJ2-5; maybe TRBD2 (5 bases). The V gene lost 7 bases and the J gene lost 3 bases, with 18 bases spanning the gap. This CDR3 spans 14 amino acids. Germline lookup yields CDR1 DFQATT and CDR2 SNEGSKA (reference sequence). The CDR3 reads CSESPPTGKETQYF. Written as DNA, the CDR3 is TGCAGTGAGTCGCCCCCGACGGGAAAAGAGACCCAGTACTTC.

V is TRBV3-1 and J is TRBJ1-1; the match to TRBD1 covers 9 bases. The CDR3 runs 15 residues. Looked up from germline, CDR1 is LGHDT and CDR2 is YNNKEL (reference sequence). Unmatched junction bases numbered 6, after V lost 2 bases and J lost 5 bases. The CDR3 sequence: CASSQTGGLYTEAFF. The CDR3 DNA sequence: TGTGCCAGCAGCCAAACAGGGGGCTTATATACTGAAGCTTTCTTT. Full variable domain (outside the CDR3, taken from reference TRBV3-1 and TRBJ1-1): DTAVSQTPKYLVTQMGNDKSIKCEQNLGHDTMYWYKQDSKKFLKIMFSYNNKELIINETVPNRFSPKSPDKAHLNLHINSLELGDSAVYFCASSQTGGLYTEAFFGQGTRLTVV.